A single sample is the source of the 2 T cell receptor beta chains below, sequenced in a study of OX40 agonist ivuxolimab in advanced cancers. Sequencing used immunoSEQ multiplex PCR; TCRdb keeps in-frame clones, though not all of them. This sample has under 85,000 clones; around 90% occur once, and the top ten carry about 0.31%. The material was CD4+ or CD8+ T cells sorted from blood, obtained in a trial of the OX40 agonist ivuxolimab. These receptors originate from an adult with an advanced solid tumor such as melanoma, head and neck, liver or kidney cancer.

The chain uses TRBV7-3 and TRBJ2-2; 9 bases are shared with TRBD1. The V gene's germline CDR1 is SGHTA and CDR2 FQGTGA. CDR3 length: 20 residues. V lost 5 bases to trimming and J lost 5 bases; unmatched junction nucleotides: 21. The CDR3 loop is CASSPRGGQGKSRETGELFF. CDR3 nucleotides: TGTGCCAGCAGCCCAAGGGGTGGACAGGGGAAGAGTCGAGAAACCGGGGAGCTGTTTTTT.

V is TRBV5-1 and J is TRBJ2-1; D remains unclear. The CDR3 totals 16 residues. Trimming pared 0 bases from V and 2 bases from J, leaving 12 bases between. The germline V gene has CDR1 SGHRS and CDR2 YFSETQ. The CDR3: CASSLASGSTYNEQFF. The CDR3, as DNA: TGCGCCAGCAGCTTGGCGTCGGGTTCGACCTACAATGAGCAGTTCTTC.